This T cell receptor (beta chain) comes out of a study of circulating CD8 cells and anti-PD-1 response in melanoma. By its share, this clonotype is medium-sized. The QIAseq Immune Repertoire TCR panel built the libraries from roughly 16 ng of total RNA. Via MiXCR, TCRdb re-called the reads, giving one row per CDR3 protein. This table has fewer than 950 distinct CDR3 sequences, 5.5% to 6.5% appearing once. Four subsets defined by PD-1 and/or TIGIT were sorted from live CD3+CD8+TCRalphabeta+ cells. Germline V gene data show CDR1 as LNHDA and CDR2 as SQIVND (reference sequence). The CDR3 consists of 14 residues. Trimming shortened V by 3 bases and J by 9 bases, and 15 bases separated the two germline ends.

This sequence was found in a human donor with melanoma. The rearrangement joins TRBV19 to TRBJ1-5; D gene unclear. This sample comprised CD8+ T cells from PBMCs, obtained at baseline or after one month of anti-PD-1 therapy (not recorded which). CDR3 nucleotides: TGTGCCAGTAGTATGGACTGGCCGTATGGGCCCCAGCATTTT. This encodes CASSMDWPYGPQHF.